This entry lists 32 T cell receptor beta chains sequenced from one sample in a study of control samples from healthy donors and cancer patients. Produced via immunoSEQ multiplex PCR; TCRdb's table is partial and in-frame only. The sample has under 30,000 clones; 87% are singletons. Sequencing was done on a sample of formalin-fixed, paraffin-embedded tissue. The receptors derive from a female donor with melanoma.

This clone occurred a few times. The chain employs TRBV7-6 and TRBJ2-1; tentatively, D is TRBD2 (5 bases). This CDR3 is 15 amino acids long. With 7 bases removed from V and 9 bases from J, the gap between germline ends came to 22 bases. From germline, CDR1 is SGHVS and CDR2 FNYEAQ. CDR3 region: CASTWAGGFVGEQFF. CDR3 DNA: TGTGCCAGCACCTGGGCCGGAGGTTTCGTTGGTGAGCAGTTCTTC.

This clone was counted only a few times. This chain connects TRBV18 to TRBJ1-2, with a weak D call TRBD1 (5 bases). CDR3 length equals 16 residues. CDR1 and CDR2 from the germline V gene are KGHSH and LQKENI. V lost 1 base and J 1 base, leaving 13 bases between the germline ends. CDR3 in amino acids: CASSPRDPRVNYGYTF. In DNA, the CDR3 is TGTGCCAGCTCACCACGTGATCCCAGGGTTAACTATGGCTACACCTTC.

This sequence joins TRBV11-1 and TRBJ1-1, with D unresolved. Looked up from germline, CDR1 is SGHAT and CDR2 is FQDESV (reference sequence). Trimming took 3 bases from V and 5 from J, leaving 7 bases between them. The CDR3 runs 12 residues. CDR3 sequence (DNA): TGTGCCAGCAGCTTGCGGGGAACTGAAGCTTTCTTT. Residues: CASSLRGTEAFF.

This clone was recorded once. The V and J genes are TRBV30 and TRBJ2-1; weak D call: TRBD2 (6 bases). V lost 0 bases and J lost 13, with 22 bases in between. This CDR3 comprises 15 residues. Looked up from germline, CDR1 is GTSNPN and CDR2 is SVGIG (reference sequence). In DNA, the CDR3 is TGTGCCTGGAGTGTGAAATTTAGTTACCGGGACTCCCAGTTCTTC. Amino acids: CAWSVKFSYRDSQFF.

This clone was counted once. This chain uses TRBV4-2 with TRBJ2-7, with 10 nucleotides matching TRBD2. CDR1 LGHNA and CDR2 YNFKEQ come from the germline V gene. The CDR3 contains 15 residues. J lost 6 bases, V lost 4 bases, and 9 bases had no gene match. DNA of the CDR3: TGTGCCAGCAGCCGGAACCCCGGGACTAGCGCCGAGCAGTACTTC. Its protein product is CASSRNPGTSAEQYF.

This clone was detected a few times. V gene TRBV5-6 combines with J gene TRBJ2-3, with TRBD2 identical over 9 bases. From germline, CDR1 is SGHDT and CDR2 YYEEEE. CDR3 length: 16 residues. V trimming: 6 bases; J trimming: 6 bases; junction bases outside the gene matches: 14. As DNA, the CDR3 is TGTGCCAGCAAAAGTACAGGGCTAGCGGGACCGGATACGCAGTATTTT. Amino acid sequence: CASKSTGLAGPDTQYF.

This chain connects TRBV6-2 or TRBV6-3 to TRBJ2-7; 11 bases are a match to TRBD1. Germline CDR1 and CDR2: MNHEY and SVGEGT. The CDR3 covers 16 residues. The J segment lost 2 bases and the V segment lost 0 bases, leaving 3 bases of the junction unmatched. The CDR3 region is CASSYSGTGGAYEQYF. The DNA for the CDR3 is TGTGCCAGCAGTTACTCCGGGACAGGGGGGGCCTACGAGCAGTACTTC.

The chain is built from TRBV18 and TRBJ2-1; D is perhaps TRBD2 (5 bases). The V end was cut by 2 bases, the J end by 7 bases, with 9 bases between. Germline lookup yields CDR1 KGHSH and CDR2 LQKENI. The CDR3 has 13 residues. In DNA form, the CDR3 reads TGTGCCAGCTCACCAAGTTGGAGGAATGAGCAGTTCTTC. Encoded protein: CASSPSWRNEQFF.

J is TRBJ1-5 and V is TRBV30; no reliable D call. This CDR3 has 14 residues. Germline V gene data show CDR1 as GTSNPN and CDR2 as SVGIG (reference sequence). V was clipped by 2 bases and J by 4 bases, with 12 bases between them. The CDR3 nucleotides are TGTGCCTGGAGTCGGGCGAACTTGAATCAGCCCCAGCATTTT. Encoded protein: CAWSRANLNQPQHF.

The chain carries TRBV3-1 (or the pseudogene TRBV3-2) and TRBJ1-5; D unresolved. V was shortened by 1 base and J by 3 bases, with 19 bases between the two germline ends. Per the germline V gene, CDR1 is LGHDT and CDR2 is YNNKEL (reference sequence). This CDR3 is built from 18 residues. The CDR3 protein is CASSQGASAKYFNQPQHF. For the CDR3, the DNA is TGTGCCAGCAGCCAAGGAGCCTCGGCCAAATATTTCAATCAGCCCCAGCATTTT.

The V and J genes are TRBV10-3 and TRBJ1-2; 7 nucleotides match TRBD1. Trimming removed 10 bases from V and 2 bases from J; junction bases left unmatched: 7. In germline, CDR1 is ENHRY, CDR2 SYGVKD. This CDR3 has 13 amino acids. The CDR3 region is CATNRGANYGYTF. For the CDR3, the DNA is TGTGCCACCAACAGGGGCGCCAACTATGGCTACACCTTC.

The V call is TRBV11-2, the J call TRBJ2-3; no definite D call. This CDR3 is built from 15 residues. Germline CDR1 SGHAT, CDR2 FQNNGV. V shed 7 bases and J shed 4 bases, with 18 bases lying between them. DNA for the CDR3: TGTGCCAGCACCCACTTCCTTCTGGACGCAGATACGCAGTATTTT. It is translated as CASTHFLLDADTQYF.

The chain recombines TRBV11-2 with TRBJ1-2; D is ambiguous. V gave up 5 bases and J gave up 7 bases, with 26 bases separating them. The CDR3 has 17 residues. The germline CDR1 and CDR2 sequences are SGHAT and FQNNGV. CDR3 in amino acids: CASSGTADPFLDGGYTF. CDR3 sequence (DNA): TGTGCCAGCAGCGGCACTGCGGACCCTTTTTTGGATGGTGGCTACACCTTC.

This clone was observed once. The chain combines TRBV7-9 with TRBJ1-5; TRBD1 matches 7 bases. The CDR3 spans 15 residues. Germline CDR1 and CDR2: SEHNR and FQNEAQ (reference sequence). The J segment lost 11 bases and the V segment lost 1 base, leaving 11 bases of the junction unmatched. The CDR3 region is CASSLGTGVQTTQHF. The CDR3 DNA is TGTGCCAGCAGCTTAGGCACAGGGGTCCAAACGACCCAGCATTTT.

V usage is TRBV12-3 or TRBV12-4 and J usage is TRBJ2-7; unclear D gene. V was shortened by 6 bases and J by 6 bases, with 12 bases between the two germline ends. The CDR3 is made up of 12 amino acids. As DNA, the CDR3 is TGTGCCAGCAGCCATCTCGGAGTCGAGCAGTACTTC. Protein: CASSHLGVEQYF.

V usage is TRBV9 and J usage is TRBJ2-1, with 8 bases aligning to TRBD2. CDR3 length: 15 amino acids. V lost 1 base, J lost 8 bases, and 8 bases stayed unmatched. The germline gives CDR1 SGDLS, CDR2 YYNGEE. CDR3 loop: CASSVRGTSRHEQFF. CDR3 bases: TGTGCCAGCAGCGTACGGGGGACTAGTCGTCATGAGCAGTTCTTC.

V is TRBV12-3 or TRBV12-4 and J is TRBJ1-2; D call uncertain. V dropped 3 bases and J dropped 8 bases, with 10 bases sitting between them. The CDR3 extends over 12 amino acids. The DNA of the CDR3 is TGTGCCAGCAGTTTGTCTGGGGTCGGCTACACCTTC. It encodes CASSLSGVGYTF.

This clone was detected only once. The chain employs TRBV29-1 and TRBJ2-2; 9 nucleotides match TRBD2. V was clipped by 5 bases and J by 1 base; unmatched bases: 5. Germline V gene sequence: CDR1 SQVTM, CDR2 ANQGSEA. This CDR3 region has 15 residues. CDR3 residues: CSVLPSGVNTGELFF. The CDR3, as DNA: TGCAGCGTTCTGCCTAGCGGGGTGAACACCGGGGAGCTGTTTTTT.

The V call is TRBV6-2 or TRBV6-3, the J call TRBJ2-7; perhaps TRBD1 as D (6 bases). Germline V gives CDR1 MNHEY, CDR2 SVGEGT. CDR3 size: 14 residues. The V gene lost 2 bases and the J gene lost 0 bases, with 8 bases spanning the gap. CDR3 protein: CASSYRQASYEQYF. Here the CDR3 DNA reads TGTGCCAGCAGTTACCGACAGGCCTCCTACGAGCAGTACTTC.

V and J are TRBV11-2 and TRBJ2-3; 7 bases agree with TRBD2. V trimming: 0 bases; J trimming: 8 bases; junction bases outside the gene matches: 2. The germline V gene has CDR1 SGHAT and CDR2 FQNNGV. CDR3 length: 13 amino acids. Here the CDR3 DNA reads TGTGCCAGCAGCTTAGAAGGCGGGGGTACGCAGTATTTT. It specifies CASSLEGGGTQYF.

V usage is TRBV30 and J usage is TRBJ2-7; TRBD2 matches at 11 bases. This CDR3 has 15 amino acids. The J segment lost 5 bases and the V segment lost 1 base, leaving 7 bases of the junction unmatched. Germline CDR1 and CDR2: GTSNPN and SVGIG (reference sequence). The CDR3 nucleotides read TGTGCCTGGAGTGGGCTGGGACTAGCGGTCAACGAGCAGTACTTC. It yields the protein CAWSGLGLAVNEQYF.

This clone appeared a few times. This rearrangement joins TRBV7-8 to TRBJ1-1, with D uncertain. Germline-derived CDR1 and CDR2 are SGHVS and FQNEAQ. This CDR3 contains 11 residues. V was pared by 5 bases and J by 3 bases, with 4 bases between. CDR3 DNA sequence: TGTGCCAGCAGCCGAGACACTGAAGCTTTCTTT. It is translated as CASSRDTEAFF.

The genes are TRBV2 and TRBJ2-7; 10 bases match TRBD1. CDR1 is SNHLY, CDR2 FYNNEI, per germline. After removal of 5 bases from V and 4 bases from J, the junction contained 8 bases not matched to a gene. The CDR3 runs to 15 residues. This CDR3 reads CASSLTGQGRYEQYF. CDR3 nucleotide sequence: TGTGCCAGCAGTTTGACGGGACAGGGGCGTTACGAGCAGTACTTC.

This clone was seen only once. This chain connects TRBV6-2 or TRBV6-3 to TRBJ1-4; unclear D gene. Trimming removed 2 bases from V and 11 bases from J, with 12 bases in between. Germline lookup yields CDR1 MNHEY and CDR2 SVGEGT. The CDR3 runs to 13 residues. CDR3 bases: TGTGCCAGCAGTTACGGGTTAACCCAGAAACTGTTTTTT. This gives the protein CASSYGLTQKLFF.

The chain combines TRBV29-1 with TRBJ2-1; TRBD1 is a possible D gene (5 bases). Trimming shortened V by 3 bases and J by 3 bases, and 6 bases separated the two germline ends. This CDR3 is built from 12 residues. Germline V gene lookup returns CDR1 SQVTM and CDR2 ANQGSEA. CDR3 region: CSVEDNYNEQFF. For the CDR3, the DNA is TGCAGCGTTGAGGACAACTACAATGAGCAGTTCTTC.

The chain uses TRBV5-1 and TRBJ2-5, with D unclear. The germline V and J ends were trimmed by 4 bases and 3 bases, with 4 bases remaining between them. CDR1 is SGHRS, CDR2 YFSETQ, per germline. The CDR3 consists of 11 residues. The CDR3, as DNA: TGCGCCAGCAGCGTAAAAGAGACCCAGTACTTC. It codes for CASSVKETQYF.

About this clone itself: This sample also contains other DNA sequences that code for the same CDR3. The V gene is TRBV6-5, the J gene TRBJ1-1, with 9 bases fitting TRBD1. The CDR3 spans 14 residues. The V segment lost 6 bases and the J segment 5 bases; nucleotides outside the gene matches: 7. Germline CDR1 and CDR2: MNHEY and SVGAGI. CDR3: CASSEDRGDTEAFF. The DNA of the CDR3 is TGTGCCAGCAGCGAGGACAGGGGAGATACTGAAGCTTTCTTT.

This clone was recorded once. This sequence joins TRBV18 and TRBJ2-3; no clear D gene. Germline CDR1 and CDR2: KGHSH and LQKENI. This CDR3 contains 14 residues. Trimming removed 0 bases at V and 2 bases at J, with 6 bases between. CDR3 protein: CASSPPTHTDTQYF. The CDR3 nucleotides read TGTGCCAGCTCACCACCAACCCACACAGATACGCAGTATTTT.

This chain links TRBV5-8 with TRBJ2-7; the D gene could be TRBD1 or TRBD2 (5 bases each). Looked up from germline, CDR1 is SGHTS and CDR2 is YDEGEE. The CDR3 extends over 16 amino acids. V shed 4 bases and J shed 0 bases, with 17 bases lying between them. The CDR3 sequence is CASSPGPGRPSYEQYF. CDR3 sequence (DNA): TGTGCCAGCAGCCCAGGCCCGGGACGCCCCTCCTACGAGCAGTACTTC. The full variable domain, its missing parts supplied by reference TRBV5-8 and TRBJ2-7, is EAGVTQSPTHLIKTRGQQATLRCSPISGHTSVYWYQQALGLGLQFLLWYDEGEERNRGNFPPRFSGRQFPNYSSELNVNALELEDSALYLCASSPGPGRPSYEQYFGPGTRLTVT.

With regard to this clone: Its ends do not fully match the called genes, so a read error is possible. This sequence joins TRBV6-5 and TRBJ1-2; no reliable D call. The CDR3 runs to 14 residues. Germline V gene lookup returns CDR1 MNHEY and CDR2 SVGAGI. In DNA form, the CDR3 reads TGTGCCAGCACGGACGGACTATTTAACTATGGCTACACCTTT. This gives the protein CASTDGLFNYGYTF.

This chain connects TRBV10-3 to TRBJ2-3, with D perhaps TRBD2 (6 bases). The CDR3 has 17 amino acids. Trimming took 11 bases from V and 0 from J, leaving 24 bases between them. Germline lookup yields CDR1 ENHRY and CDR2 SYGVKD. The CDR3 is CAASPPRGGVSTDTQYF. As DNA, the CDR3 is TGTGCCGCCAGTCCCCCTCGGGGAGGAGTTAGCACAGATACGCAGTATTTT.

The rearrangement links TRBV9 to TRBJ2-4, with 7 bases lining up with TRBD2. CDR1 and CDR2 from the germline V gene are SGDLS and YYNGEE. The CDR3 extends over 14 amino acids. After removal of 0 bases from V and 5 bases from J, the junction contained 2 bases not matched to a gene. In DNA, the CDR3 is TGTGCCAGCAGCGTAGGGGGAGGGGAAAACATTCAGTACTTC. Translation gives CASSVGGGENIQYF.